This T cell receptor beta chain was observed in a study of T cell responses to AZD1222 COVID-19 vaccine. Study results and limitations: Only after the peak T cell response were repertoires sampled. Across the whole spike, CD4 TCRs peaked at regions 160-218 and 743-854.

The repertoire was sequenced with immunoSEQ multiplex PCR; TCRdb's copy has only in-frame clones and lacks some. The profile covers tens of thousands of clones, with roughly 90% appearing a single time and about 7% taken by the ten largest. The sample holds a few counts of this clone. Antigen specificity is unknown. This CDR3 has 18 amino acids. Germline V gene data show CDR1 as LNHNV and CDR2 as YYDKDF (reference sequence). Trimming removed 0 bases from V and 1 base from J, with 16 bases in between. The sequence derives from an adult in good health. This chain links TRBV15 with TRBJ2-1, with D maybe TRBD1 (5 bases). The sample was peripheral blood, taken on day 0 of AZD1222 vaccination. The CDR3 DNA follows: TGTGCCACCAGCAGAGATCTGGGCAGGGAAACTTCCTACAATGAGCAGTTCTTC. Its protein product is CATSRDLGRETSYNEQFF.